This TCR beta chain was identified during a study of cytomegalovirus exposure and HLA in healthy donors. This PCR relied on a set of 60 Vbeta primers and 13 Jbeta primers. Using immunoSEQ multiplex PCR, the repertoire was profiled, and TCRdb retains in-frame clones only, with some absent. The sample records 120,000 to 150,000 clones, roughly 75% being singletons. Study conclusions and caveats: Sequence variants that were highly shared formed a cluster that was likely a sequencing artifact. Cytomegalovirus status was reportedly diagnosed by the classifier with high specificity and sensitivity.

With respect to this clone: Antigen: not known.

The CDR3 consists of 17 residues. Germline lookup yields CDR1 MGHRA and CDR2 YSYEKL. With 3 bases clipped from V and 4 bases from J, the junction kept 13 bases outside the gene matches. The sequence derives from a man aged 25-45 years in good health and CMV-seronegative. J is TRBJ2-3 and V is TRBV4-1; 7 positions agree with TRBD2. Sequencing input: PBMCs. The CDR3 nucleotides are TGCGCCAGCAGCCACCCGACGGGGGACCGGGGGGCAGATACGCAGTATTTT. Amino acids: CASSHPTGDRGADTQYF.